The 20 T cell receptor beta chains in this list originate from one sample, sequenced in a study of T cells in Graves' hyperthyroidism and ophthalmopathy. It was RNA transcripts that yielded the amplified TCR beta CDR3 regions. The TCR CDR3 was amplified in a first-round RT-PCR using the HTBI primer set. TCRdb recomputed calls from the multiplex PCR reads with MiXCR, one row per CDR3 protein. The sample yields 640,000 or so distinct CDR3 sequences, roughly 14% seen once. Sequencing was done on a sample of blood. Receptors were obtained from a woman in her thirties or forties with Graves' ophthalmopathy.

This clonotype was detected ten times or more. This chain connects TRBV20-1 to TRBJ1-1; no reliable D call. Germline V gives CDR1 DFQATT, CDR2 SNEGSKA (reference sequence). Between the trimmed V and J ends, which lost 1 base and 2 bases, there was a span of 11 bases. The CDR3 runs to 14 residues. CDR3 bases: TGCAGTGCTAGAGTCGGCCCAGGTAACACTGAAGCTTTCTTT. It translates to CSARVGPGNTEAFF.

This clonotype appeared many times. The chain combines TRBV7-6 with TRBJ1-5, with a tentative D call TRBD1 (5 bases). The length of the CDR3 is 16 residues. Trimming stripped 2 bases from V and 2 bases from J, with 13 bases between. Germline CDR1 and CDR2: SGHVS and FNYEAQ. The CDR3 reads CASSLSGGDGNQPQHF. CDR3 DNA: TGTGCCAGCAGCTTAAGCGGGGGAGACGGCAATCAGCCCCAGCATTTT. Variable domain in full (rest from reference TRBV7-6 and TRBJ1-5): GAGVSQSPRYKVTKRGQDVALRCDPISGHVSLYWYRQALGQGPEFLTYFNYEAQQDKSGLPNDRFSAERPEGSISTLTIQRTEQRDSAMYRCASSLSGGDGNQPQHFGDGTRLSIL.

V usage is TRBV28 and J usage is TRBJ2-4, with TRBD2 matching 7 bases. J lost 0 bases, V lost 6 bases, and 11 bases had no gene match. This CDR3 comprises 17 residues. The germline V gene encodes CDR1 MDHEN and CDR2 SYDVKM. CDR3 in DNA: TGTGCCAGCAGCACGCATCTAGCGGAGGAAGCCAAAAACATTCAGTACTTC. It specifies CASSTHLAEEAKNIQYF.

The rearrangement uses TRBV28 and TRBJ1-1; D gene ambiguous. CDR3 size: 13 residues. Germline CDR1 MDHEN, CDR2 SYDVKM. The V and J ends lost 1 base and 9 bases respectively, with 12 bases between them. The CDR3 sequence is CASSLSGGFKAFF. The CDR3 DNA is TGTGCCAGCAGTTTATCGGGCGGTTTTAAAGCTTTCTTT. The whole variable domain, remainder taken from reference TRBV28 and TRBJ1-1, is DVKVTQSSRYLVKRTGEKVFLECVQDMDHENMFWYRQDPGLGLRLIYFSYDVKMKEKGDIPEGYSVSREKKERFSLILESASTNQTSMYLCASSLSGGFKAFFGQGTRLTVV.

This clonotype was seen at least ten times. The CDR3 DNA follows: TGTGCCAGCAGTGCCAGCGGGAGGGAAAACATTCAGTACTTC. This translates into CASSASGRENIQYF. The gene calls are TRBV28 and TRBJ2-4, with 10 bases lining up with TRBD2. Looked up from germline, CDR1 is MDHEN and CDR2 is SYDVKM. The V gene end was trimmed by 5 bases and the J gene end by 5 bases; junction bases not matched to a gene: 3. The CDR3 is 14 residues long.

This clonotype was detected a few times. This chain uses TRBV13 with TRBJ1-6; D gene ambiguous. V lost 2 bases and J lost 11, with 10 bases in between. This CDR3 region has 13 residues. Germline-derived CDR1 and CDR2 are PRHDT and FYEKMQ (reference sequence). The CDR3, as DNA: TGTGCCAGCAGCTTATTGGGCAAAACACCCCTCCACTTT. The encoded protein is CASSLLGKTPLHF.

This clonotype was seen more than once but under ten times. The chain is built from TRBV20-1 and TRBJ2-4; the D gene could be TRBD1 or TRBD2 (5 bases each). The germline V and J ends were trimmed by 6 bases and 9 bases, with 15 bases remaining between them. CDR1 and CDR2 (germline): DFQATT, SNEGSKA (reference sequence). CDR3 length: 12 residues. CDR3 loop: CSAGDGAGIQYF. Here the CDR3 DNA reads TGCAGTGCCGGGGACGGCGCGGGCATTCAGTACTTC.

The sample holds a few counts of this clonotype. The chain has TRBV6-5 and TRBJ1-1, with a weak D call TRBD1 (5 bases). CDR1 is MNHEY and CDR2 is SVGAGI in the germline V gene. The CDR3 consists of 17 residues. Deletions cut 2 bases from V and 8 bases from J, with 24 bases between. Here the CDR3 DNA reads TGTGCCAGCAGTTACCGGGGGATCCGGGGGTTGTCGGGAGAAGCTTTCTTT. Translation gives CASSYRGIRGLSGEAFF.

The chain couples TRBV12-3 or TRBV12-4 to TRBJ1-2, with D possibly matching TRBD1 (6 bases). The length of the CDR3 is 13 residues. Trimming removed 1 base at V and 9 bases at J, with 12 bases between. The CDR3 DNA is TGTGCCAGCAGTTTAGGACAGGATAGGAGCTACACCTTC. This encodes CASSLGQDRSYTF.

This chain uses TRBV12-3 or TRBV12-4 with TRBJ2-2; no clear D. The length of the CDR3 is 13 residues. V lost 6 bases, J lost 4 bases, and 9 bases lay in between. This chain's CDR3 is CASSDYTTGELFF. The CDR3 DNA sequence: TGTGCCAGCAGCGATTACACCACCGGGGAGCTGTTTTTT.

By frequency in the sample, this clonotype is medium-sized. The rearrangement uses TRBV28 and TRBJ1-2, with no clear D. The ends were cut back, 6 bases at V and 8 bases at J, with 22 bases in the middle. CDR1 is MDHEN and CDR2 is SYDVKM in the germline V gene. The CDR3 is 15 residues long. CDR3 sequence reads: CASRYGPYTAKGYTF. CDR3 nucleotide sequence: TGTGCCAGCAGATATGGACCTTATACAGCGAAAGGCTACACCTTC.

CDR3 DNA sequence: TGTGCCAGCAATCTACAGGGCCATCAGCCCCAGCATTTT. This sequence encodes CASNLQGHQPQHF. This chain links TRBV6-2 or TRBV6-3 with TRBJ1-5; D is possibly TRBD1 (6 bases). The CDR3 has 13 amino acids. Per germline, CDR1 MNHEY and CDR2 SVGEGT. V gave up 7 bases and J gave up 5 bases, with 12 bases separating them.

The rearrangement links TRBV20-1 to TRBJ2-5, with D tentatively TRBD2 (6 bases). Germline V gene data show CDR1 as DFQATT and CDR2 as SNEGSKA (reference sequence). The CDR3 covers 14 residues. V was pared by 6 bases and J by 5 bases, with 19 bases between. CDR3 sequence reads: CSAPPVFGGETQYF. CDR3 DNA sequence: TGCAGTGCACCTCCCGTGTTTGGGGGGGAGACCCAGTACTTC.

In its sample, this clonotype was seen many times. CDR3: CASSRKLRDSEAFF. The CDR3 bases are TGTGCCAGCAGCCGAAAGCTCCGGGACAGTGAAGCTTTCTTT. This chain uses TRBV11-2 with TRBJ1-1, with 7 positions matching TRBD1. The CDR3 contains 14 residues. V trimming: 5 bases; J trimming: 7 bases; junction bases outside the gene matches: 10. CDR1 is SGHAT, CDR2 FQNNGV, per germline.

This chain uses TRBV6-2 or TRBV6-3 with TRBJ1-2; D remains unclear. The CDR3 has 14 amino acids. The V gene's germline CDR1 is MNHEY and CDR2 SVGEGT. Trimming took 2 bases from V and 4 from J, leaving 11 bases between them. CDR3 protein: CASSYDEGSYGYTF. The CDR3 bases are TGTGCCAGCAGTTACGATGAGGGTTCCTATGGCTACACCTTC.

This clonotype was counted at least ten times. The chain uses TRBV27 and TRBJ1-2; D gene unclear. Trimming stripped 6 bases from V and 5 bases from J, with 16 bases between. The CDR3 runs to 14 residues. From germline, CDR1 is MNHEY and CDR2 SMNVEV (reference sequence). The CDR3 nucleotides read TGTGCCAGCAGCCAAGTGGGGATCCGGTATGGCTACACCTTC. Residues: CASSQVGIRYGYTF.

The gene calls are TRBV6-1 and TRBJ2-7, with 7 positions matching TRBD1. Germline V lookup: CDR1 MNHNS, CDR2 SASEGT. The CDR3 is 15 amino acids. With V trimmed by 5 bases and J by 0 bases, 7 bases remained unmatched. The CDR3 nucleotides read TGTGCCAGCAGTAGAGACAGGGATAGCTCCTACGAGCAGTACTTC. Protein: CASSRDRDSSYEQYF.

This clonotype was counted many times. The CDR3 sequence: CASSFIRGGNYGYTF. CDR3 nucleotides: TGTGCCAGCAGTTTCATCCGGGGAGGGAACTATGGCTACACCTTC. The gene calls are TRBV12-3 or TRBV12-4 and TRBJ1-2; D uncertain. The CDR3 sequence is 15 residues long. V dropped 3 bases and J dropped 2 bases, with 13 bases sitting between them.

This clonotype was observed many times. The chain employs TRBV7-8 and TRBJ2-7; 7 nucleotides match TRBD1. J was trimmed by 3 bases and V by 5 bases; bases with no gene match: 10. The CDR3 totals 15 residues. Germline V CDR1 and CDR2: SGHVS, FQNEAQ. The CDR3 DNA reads TGTGCCAGCAGCCCATCGTCCCGGGACAGCTACGAGCAGTACTTC. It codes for CASSPSSRDSYEQYF.

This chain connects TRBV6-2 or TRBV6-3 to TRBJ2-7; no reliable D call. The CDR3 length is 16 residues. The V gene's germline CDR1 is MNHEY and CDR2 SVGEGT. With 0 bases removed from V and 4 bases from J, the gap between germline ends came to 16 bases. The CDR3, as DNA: TGTGCCAGCAGTTACTCCACTACGGGCGGAAATTACGAGCAGTACTTC. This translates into CASSYSTTGGNYEQYF.